This T cell receptor beta chain appears in the sequencing data of a study of OX40 agonist ivuxolimab in advanced cancers. Generated by immunoSEQ multiplex PCR, the TCRdb table keeps only in-frame clones and is missing some. The sample has under 45,000 clones; approximately 80% are singletons. V shed 6 bases and J 7 bases; nucleotides not matched to a gene: 8. Germline CDR1 reads MNHEY; CDR2 reads SMNVEV (reference sequence). The CDR3 covers 14 residues. The V gene is TRBV27, the J gene TRBJ1-5; 8 nucleotides align to TRBD1. This TCR was sampled from an adult with an advanced solid tumor such as melanoma, head and neck, liver or kidney cancer. Sequencing used CD4+ or CD8+ T cells sorted from blood, obtained in a trial of the OX40 agonist ivuxolimab. CDR3: CASREDREGQPQHF. CDR3 DNA: TGTGCCAGCAGAGAGGACAGGGAAGGGCAGCCCCAGCATTTT.